The present T cell receptor (beta chain) was sequenced within a study of T cells after yellow fever vaccination (dated by TCRdb to between 2018 and 2020). As for the study more broadly: Libraries from fractions with low cell numbers were prepared with the SMART-Seq v4 Ultra Low Input RNA kit. To follow T-cell clones before and after primary and booster YFV17D yellow fever vaccination, bulk TCR alpha and beta repertoires were sequenced over time. The cohort comprised two healthy male donors, one aged 18 to 30 and one aged 30 to 40 years. Bulk PBMC replicates and cell subsets were isolated from blood drawn at multiple timepoints before and after both primary and secondary immunization. Study-wide conclusions, independent of this receptor: Computational filtering was needed because FACS-sorted repertoires could contain abundant contaminating clonotypes from the bulk population. Because the study included only a couple of donors, the extent to which the findings can be generalized is limited. After the booster, most of the clones that had expanded following primary vaccination were detected again (96% of CD4 and 88% of CD8), which suggests that memory was broadly maintained. The secondary T-cell response was found to be weaker but faster than the primary response, with a peak reached on day 5 rather than on day 15. A small share of clonotypes was detected in both CD4 and CD8 compartments, with the overlap likely arising from convergent recombination.

Per the germline V gene, KGHSH is the CDR1 and LQKENI is the CDR2. Relative to germline, V is 6 bases shorter and J is 11 bases shorter, with 11 bases between their ends. Spanning cysteine to phenylalanine, the CDR3 consists of 11 amino acids. Only the CDR3 DNA stays, 33 bases, in frame from base 1. The treatment or condition label on this specimen signifies: live attenuated yellow fever vaccine strain. At every blood-draw timepoint, two biological replicates of bulk PBMCs were collected. A standard Ficoll-Paque protocol was used to isolate PBMCs from peripheral blood. TriZol was used to extract RNA from bulk PBMCs, from CD4 and CD8 fractions, and from dextramer-positive and dextramer-negative fractions. A note on this clonotype: Its specific antigen is unknown. This may arise from a read error, as a much more abundant clone is one base away.

Synthesis of TCR cDNA relied on 5'RACE template switching, a step that introduced a universal primer site along with unique molecular identifiers. Priming of cDNA synthesis was performed from both the TCR alpha and TCR beta constant segments. Library amplification used two PCR steps, and the second PCR step added sample barcodes and sequencing adapters. Sequencing of libraries was performed on Illumina HiSeq 2500 (2x100 bp) or NovaSeq (2x150 bp). The study's processing was this. Reads were demultiplexed and collapsed into UMI consensus sequences with MIGEC, and V(D)J alignment was performed with MiXCR. Vaccine-responding clonotypes were defined with edgeR using replicate PBMC samples, requiring FDR below 0.01 and a log2 fold change above 5 up to day 15. Each bulk clonotype was labeled CD4 or CD8 based on which sequenced repertoire, CD4 or CD8, contained the clonotype at higher abundance. Clones were called with MiXCR by TCRdb after fastp trimmed the public reads at Q25, and only in-frame beta chains were retained. Identical CDR3 proteins give one entry, which carries the most common genes and DNA. Clone size and V and J calls follow TCRdb, not the original study. This sample gives some 500,000 distinct CDR3 sequences in total; approximately 15% of them show up just once. Of the sample, around an eighth falls within the top ten clones.

This sequence originates from a man in his thirties or forties who received the YFV17D yellow fever vaccine. The chain joins TRBV18 to TRBJ2-1; the D gene identity is not certain. The sequencing used PBMCs, collected on the day of the yellow fever booster vaccination. The nucleotide sequence is given as TGTGCCAGCTCCGCGGATTTGAAGCAGTTCTTC. This gives the protein CASSADLKQFF.